This T cell receptor beta chain was sequenced during a study of cytomegalovirus exposure and HLA in healthy donors. Study at large: Earlier findings included over 90 million unique TCR beta sequences obtained from about 179 million T cells. Study-wide findings and caveats: Earlier analysis looked at TCR beta V segments, and most were productive about 90% or about 30% of the time. A later analysis showed HLA-associated TCR beta chains outstripping equally common others in clonal expansion.

This CDR3 comprises 19 residues. V shed 2 bases, J shed 4 bases, and the junction held 16 bases outside the gene matches. Per the germline V gene, CDR1 is SGHRS and CDR2 is YFSETQ. Vbeta (60) and Jbeta (13) primers were used in the PCR. This table comes from immunoSEQ multiplex PCR, and its TCRdb copy is limited to in-frame clones, with some not included. The data show 110,000 or so clones, about 61% seen once. With respect to this clone: Its target is not known.

The gene calls are TRBV5-1 and TRBJ2-3, with TRBD2 matching over 10 bases. The sequencing input was PBMCs. The clonotype comes from a man between 18 and 35 years old in good health and CMV-seropositive. Written as DNA, the CDR3 is TGCGCCAGCAGCTTCCCGGCGACTAGCGGGCGCCCTATTTCAGATACGCAGTATTTT. Translation gives CASSFPATSGRPISDTQYF.